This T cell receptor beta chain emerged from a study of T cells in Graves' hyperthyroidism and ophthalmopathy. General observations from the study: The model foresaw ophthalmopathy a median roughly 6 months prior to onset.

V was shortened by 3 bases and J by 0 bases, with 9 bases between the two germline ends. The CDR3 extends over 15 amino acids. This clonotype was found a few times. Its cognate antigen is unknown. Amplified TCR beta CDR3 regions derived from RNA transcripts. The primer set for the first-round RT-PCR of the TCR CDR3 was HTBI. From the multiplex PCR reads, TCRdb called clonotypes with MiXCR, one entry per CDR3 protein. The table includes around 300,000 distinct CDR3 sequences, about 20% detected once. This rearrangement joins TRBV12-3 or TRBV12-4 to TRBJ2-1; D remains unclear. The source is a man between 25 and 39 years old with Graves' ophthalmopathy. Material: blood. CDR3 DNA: TGTGCCAGCAGTTTGGCTAGTAGCTCCTACAATGAGCAGTTCTTC. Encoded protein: CASSLASSSYNEQFF.